This paragraph covers one T cell receptor beta chain sequence. The data derive from a study of blood T cell repertoires in COVID-19. Study-wide context: Collection of acute and convalescent COVID-19 samples took place in the United States, Italy and Spain.

Germline assignment: CDR1 LNHDA and CDR2 SQIVND (reference sequence). CDR3 length equals 14 residues. Deletions cut 5 bases from V and 1 base from J, with 11 bases between. Measured with immunoSEQ multiplex PCR; TCRdb has only the in-frame clones, and not every one. The sample includes more than 100,000 clones, about nine tenths seen only once; the top ten take 4% to 5.5%. Sequencing was done on a sample of peripheral blood. The TCR was taken from a man aged 40-49 years with acute or convalescent COVID-19. The chain is built from TRBV19 and TRBJ1-1; a weak D match, TRBD1 (5 bases). CDR3 nucleotides: TGTGCCAGTAGTGGCAGGGAACAGAACACTGAAGCTTTCTTT. The encoded protein is CASSGREQNTEAFF.